A few counts support the clone carrying this T cell receptor (beta chain). Its specificity is not known. This record belongs to a study of CD8+ T cells in alopecia areata. Study as a whole: Each of the treated patients was given oral tofacitinib, 5 to 10 mg twice daily, for moderate-to-severe alopecia areata. The study's findings and limits: Affected lesional scalp, above all in alopecia totalis/universalis, was more clonal than normal scalp. Whereas mice showed it more clearly, TCR sharing across patients was murkier, possibly because of HLA. Tofacitinib delivered significant drops in scalp clonality and in expanded CD8+ clones among the top 100.

As to treatment: oral pan-JAK inhibitor, 5-10 mg twice daily. RNA extraction was followed by reverse transcription into cDNA, which acted as the sequencing template. Generated by immunoSEQ multiplex PCR, the TCRdb table keeps only in-frame clones and is missing some. The data contain roughly 110,000 clones, 45% to 65% of them singletons. The CDR3 has 15 residues. Trimming pared 4 bases from V and 4 bases from J, leaving 15 bases between. Germline loops: CDR1 SGHTA, CDR2 FQGTGA. The chain carries TRBV7-3 and TRBJ2-3; D gene uncertain. The TCR was taken from a human donor with alopecia areata. The material sequenced was CD4+ T cells sorted from blood, taken at week 24, from a patient treated with tofacitinib. The DNA of the CDR3 is TGTGCCAGCAGCTCACTTGGTGGTGGAGCAGATACGCAGTATTTT. This sequence encodes CASSSLGGGADTQYF.